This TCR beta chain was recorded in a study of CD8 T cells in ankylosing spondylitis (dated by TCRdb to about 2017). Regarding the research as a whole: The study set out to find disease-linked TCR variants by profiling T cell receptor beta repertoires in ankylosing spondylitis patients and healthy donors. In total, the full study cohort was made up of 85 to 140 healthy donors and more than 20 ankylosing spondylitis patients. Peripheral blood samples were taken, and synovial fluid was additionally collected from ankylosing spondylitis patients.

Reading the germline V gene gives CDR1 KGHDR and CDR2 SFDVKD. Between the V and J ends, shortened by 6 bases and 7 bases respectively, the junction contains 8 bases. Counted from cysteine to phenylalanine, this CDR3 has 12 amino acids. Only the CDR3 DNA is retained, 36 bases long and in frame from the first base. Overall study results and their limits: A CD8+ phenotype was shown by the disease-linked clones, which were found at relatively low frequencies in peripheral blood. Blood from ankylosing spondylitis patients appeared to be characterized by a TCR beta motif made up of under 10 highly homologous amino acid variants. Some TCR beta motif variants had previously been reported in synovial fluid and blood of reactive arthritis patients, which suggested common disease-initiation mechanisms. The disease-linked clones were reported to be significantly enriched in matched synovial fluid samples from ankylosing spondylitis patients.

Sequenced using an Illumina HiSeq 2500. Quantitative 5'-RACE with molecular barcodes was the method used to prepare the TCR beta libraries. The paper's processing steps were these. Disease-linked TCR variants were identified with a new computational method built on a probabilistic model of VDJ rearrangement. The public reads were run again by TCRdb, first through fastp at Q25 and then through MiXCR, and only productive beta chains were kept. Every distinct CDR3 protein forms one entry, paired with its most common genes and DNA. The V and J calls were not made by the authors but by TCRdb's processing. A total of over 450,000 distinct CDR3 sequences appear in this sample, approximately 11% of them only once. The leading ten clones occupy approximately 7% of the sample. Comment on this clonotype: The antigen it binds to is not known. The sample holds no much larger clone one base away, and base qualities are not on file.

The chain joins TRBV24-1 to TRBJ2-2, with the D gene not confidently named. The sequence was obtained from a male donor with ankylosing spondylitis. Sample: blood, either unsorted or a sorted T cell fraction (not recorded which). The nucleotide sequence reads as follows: TGTGCCACCAGTTTTAGTGGCGGGGAGCTGTTTTTT. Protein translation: CATSFSGGELFF.